One sample yielded the 28 T cell receptor beta chains listed below, sequenced in a study of T cell repertoires in cytomegalovirus infection. One entry per CDR3 protein results from TCRdb running MiXCR on the reads. The sample holds 250,000 or so distinct CDR3 sequences; roughly 10% are singletons and the top ten take more than 13%. The source material was PBMCs. These receptors all stem from a human donor in good health (CMV status not recorded). Some clones in this sample may be carry-over from other donors' samples.

This clonotype appeared many times. The chain joins TRBV18 to TRBJ1-2; 7 bases are shared with TRBD1. Germline V gives CDR1 KGHSH, CDR2 LQKENI. With 3 bases clipped from V and 4 bases from J, the junction kept 11 bases outside the gene matches. This CDR3 is built from 16 residues. The CDR3 coding sequence is TGTGCCAGCTCACCTGGACAGGAGCATAAGGCCTATGGCTACACCTTC. It yields the protein CASSPGQEHKAYGYTF.

The chain recombines TRBV5-6 with TRBJ2-7; 7 bases are shared with TRBD1. The J segment lost 0 bases and the V segment lost 4 bases, leaving 10 bases of the junction unmatched. The length of the CDR3 is 16 residues. CDR1 is SGHDT, CDR2 YYEEEE, per germline. The CDR3 spells CASSRTGVGSSYEQYF. The CDR3 region has the DNA TGTGCCAGCAGCCGTACAGGGGTGGGGAGCTCCTACGAGCAGTACTTC.

The chain joins TRBV29-1 to TRBJ2-7, with TRBD1 identical over 7 bases. Germline values: CDR1 SQVTM, CDR2 ANQGSEA. With V trimmed by 5 bases and J by 3 bases, 10 bases remained unmatched. CDR3 length equals 14 residues. CDR3 protein: CSVQPRQGGYEQYF. In DNA form, the CDR3 reads TGCAGCGTTCAACCCAGACAGGGCGGCTACGAGCAGTACTTC.

This clonotype is deemed medium-sized. This chain joins TRBV7-8 and TRBJ1-5; a possible D gene is TRBD1 (5 bases). Trimming removed 8 bases at V and 7 bases at J, with 18 bases between. Germline V CDR1 and CDR2: SGHVS, FQNEAQ. The CDR3 covers 14 residues. CDR3 loop: CASDKRQGVQPQHF. Here the CDR3 DNA reads TGTGCCAGCGATAAGAGGCAGGGCGTGCAGCCCCAGCATTTT.

This clonotype was observed at least ten times. The chain links TRBV28 to TRBJ2-7; 10 nucleotides line up with TRBD1. Trimming cost V 3 bases and J 0 bases; bases outside gene matches: 2. The CDR3 contains 15 residues. The germline V gene encodes CDR1 MDHEN and CDR2 SYDVKM. The CDR3 spells CASSLDRGSSYEQYF. The CDR3 DNA reads as TGTGCCAGCAGTTTGGACAGGGGGAGCTCCTACGAGCAGTACTTC.

The gene calls are TRBV7-2 and TRBJ1-6; 9 bases fit TRBD1. CDR1 and CDR2 (germline): SGHTA, FQGNSA. V lost 4 bases, J lost 7 bases, and 8 bases stayed unmatched. The CDR3 has 16 amino acids. This CDR3 reads CASSSPGQGSNSPLHF. As DNA, the CDR3 is TGTGCCAGCAGCTCGCCGGGACAGGGTTCAAATTCACCCCTCCACTTT.

This clonotype has more than one count but fewer than ten. This sequence joins TRBV7-3 and TRBJ1-6; D unresolved. The length of the CDR3 is 13 residues. V dropped 6 bases and J dropped 9 bases, with 12 bases sitting between them. Germline-derived CDR1 and CDR2 are SGHTA and FQGTGA. CDR3 nucleotides: TGTGCCAGCAGTTTATTACAGAGTTCACCCCTCCACTTT. The encoded protein is CASSLLQSSPLHF.

This clonotype was seen ten or more times. V usage is TRBV24-1 and J usage is TRBJ1-5, with TRBD1 matching over 7 bases. Looked up from germline, CDR1 is KGHDR and CDR2 is SFDVKD. J was trimmed by 3 bases and V by 4 bases; bases with no gene match: 5. This CDR3 has 15 amino acids. Here the CDR3 reads CATSDQTGNNQPQHF. CDR3 in DNA: TGTGCCACCAGTGACCAGACAGGGAACAATCAGCCCCAGCATTTT.

The rearrangement uses TRBV30 and TRBJ1-5; D gene ambiguous. The CDR3 totals 13 residues. V was clipped by 0 bases and J by 3 bases, with 6 bases between them. Germline CDR1 reads GTSNPN; CDR2 reads SVGIG (reference sequence). CDR3 coding DNA: TGTGCCTGGAGTGTAAACCTCAATCAGCCCCAGCATTTT. Amino acids: CAWSVNLNQPQHF.

In its sample, this clonotype was seen many times. This chain links TRBV7-2 with TRBJ2-7; the match to TRBD2 covers 12 bases. This CDR3 spans 16 amino acids. V lost 5 bases to trimming and J lost 3 bases; unmatched junction nucleotides: 8. In germline, CDR1 is SGHTA, CDR2 FQGNSA. Here the CDR3 reads CASSPETSGRVYEQYF. The CDR3 DNA reads TGTGCCAGCAGCCCCGAGACTAGCGGGAGAGTCTACGAGCAGTACTTC.

This clonotype appeared many times. The V gene is TRBV7-2, the J gene TRBJ1-1, with a weak D call TRBD1 (6 bases). V was pared by 5 bases and J by 4 bases, with 23 bases between. The germline V gene encodes CDR1 SGHTA and CDR2 FQGNSA. The CDR3 contains 17 residues. The CDR3 spells CASSPAWRGRFGTEAFF. The CDR3, as DNA: TGTGCCAGCAGCCCCGCCTGGCGGGGGCGATTTGGCACTGAAGCTTTCTTT. The variable domain in full, completed from reference TRBV7-2 and TRBJ1-1, reads GAGVSQSPSNKVTEKGKDVELRCDPISGHTALYWYRQSLGQGLEFLIYFQGNSAPDKSGLPSDRFSAERTGGSVSTLTIQRTQQEDSAVYLCASSPAWRGRFGTEAFFGQGTRLTVV.

At least ten counts were recorded for this clonotype. V gene TRBV19 combines with J gene TRBJ1-1; D is ambiguous. Trimming removed 4 bases from V and 2 bases from J, with 11 bases in between. The germline V gene has CDR1 LNHDA and CDR2 SQIVND (reference sequence). CDR3 size: 14 residues. The CDR3: CASSTRTRNTEAFF. CDR3 in DNA: TGTGCCAGTAGTACCCGGACCCGAAACACTGAAGCTTTCTTT.

This clonotype was found many times. The chain has TRBV7-2 and TRBJ2-5; 10 bases match TRBD2. With V trimmed by 1 base and J by 1 base, 6 bases remained unmatched. The CDR3 is 17 amino acids. Germline loops: CDR1 SGHTA, CDR2 FQGNSA. The DNA for the CDR3 is TGTGCCAGCAGCTTAGTGCTAGCGGGAGTGTCCCAAGAGACCCAGTACTTC. Protein product: CASSLVLAGVSQETQYF.

This clonotype was seen at least ten times. The chain has TRBV28 and TRBJ1-4, with D perhaps matching TRBD1 (5 bases). The germline V gene encodes CDR1 MDHEN and CDR2 SYDVKM. Trimming cost V 1 base and J 5 bases, with 11 bases left between them. This CDR3 has 15 amino acids. The CDR3 DNA reads TGTGCCAGCAGTTTATACGGGACGGGCAATGAAAAACTGTTTTTT. Its protein product is CASSLYGTGNEKLFF.

This clonotype was seen repeatedly, ten times or more. The chain has TRBV7-2 and TRBJ1-1; D gene uncertain. Germline loops: CDR1 SGHTA, CDR2 FQGNSA. The V gene lost 9 bases and the J gene lost 0 bases, with 5 bases spanning the gap. The CDR3 runs 11 residues. CDR3 coding DNA: TGTGCCAGTCGGATGAACACTGAAGCTTTCTTT. Its protein is CASRMNTEAFF.

This clonotype has at least ten counts. The chain combines TRBV12-3 or TRBV12-4 with TRBJ1-5, with TRBD1 identical over 7 bases. V shed 7 bases, J shed 2 bases, and the junction held 5 bases outside the gene matches. This CDR3 has 14 residues. The CDR3 protein is CASNNRGGNQPQHF. In DNA form, the CDR3 reads TGTGCCAGCAATAACAGGGGTGGCAATCAGCCCCAGCATTTT.

This clonotype occurred many times. The chain couples TRBV7-2 to TRBJ2-5, with D tentatively TRBD1 (6 bases). V lost 1 base and J lost 9, with 18 bases in between. This CDR3 comprises 15 residues. Germline assignment: CDR1 SGHTA and CDR2 FQGNSA. The CDR3 DNA reads as TGTGCCAGCAGCTTAGGGGCGACAGGACAGACGGCCCAGTACTTC. Protein: CASSLGATGQTAQYF.

This clonotype was recorded at least ten times. The chain joins TRBV7-2 to TRBJ2-5; 10 nucleotides align to TRBD2. The CDR3 sequence is 16 residues long. Unmatched junction bases numbered 4, after V lost 1 base and J lost 2 bases. CDR1 is SGHTA and CDR2 is FQGNSA in the germline V gene. The DNA of the CDR3 is TGTGCCAGCAGCTTAGGGACTAGCGGATCGCAAGAGACCCAGTACTTC. Its translation is CASSLGTSGSQETQYF. Variable domain in full (rest from reference TRBV7-2 and TRBJ2-5): GAGVSQSPSNKVTEKGKDVELRCDPISGHTALYWYRQSLGQGLEFLIYFQGNSAPDKSGLPSDRFSAERTGGSVSTLTIQRTQQEDSAVYLCASSLGTSGSQETQYFGPGTRLLVL.

This clonotype was picked up many times. This chain uses TRBV27 with TRBJ1-1; D possibly corresponds to TRBD1 (6 bases). This CDR3 comprises 16 residues. CDR1 is MNHEY and CDR2 is SMNVEV in the germline V gene (reference sequence). V dropped 5 bases and J dropped 2 bases, with 18 bases sitting between them. The CDR3 nucleotides are TGTGCCAGCAGTCCCCCAGGGGCCGTGACAAACACTGAAGCTTTCTTT. Residues: CASSPPGAVTNTEAFF.

A single count supports this clonotype. This rearrangement joins TRBV20-1 to TRBJ2-1; the D gene is possibly TRBD1 (5 bases). Deletions cut 4 bases from V and 10 bases from J, with 23 bases between. The CDR3 covers 15 residues. Germline-derived CDR1 and CDR2 are DFQATT and SNEGSKA (reference sequence). The chain's CDR3 is CSATDPTIPRTEQFF. For the CDR3, the DNA is TGCAGTGCTACAGACCCAACCATTCCAAGGACAGAGCAGTTCTTC.

This clonotype has ten or more counts. V usage is TRBV7-2 and J usage is TRBJ2-5; 15 bases fit TRBD2. The CDR3 spans 15 residues. J was trimmed by 4 bases and V by 4 bases; bases with no gene match: 1. Looked up from germline, CDR1 is SGHTA and CDR2 is FQGNSA. CDR3 DNA: TGTGCCAGCAGCTGGGGACTAGCGGGGGGAGAGACCCAGTACTTC. Protein sequence: CASSWGLAGGETQYF.

Many counts were recorded for this clonotype. V and J are TRBV6-5 and TRBJ2-7; tentatively, D is TRBD2 (5 bases). The CDR3 sequence is 13 residues long. V dropped 6 bases and J dropped 0 bases, with 9 bases sitting between them. In germline, CDR1 is MNHEY, CDR2 SVGAGI. This CDR3 reads CASRPGVSYEQYF. CDR3 bases: TGTGCCAGCAGACCCGGGGTCTCCTACGAGCAGTACTTC.

This clonotype was observed at least ten times. This chain joins TRBV5-4 and TRBJ1-2; D is ambiguous. CDR3 size: 12 residues. In germline, CDR1 is SGHNT, CDR2 YYREEE (reference sequence). Trimming removed 2 bases at V and 6 bases at J, with 8 bases between. This CDR3 reads CASSFRYDGYTF. The CDR3 region has the DNA TGTGCCAGCAGCTTCAGGTACGATGGCTACACCTTC.

The chain employs TRBV6-6 and TRBJ2-1; possible D gene TRBD1, 6 bases. CDR3 length equals 14 residues. V lost 8 bases to trimming and J lost 7 bases, with 18 bases between them. Per germline, CDR1 MNHNY and CDR2 SVGAGI (reference sequence). DNA for the CDR3: TGTGCCAGCCTGGCAGGGGCGCGCTCAAATGAGCAGTTCTTC. Protein sequence: CASLAGARSNEQFF.

V usage is TRBV11-2 and J usage is TRBJ1-2; D unresolved. The CDR3 is 14 residues long. Trimming took off 6 bases at V and 4 bases at J, with 15 bases between the two ends. The germline CDR1 and CDR2 sequences are SGHAT and FQNNGV. The CDR3 protein is CASRAIRNLYGYTF. The CDR3 nucleotides are TGTGCCAGCAGAGCCATAAGAAACCTCTATGGCTACACCTTC.

Many counts were recorded for this clonotype. The V call is TRBV7-8, the J call TRBJ1-1; tentative D call: TRBD1 (6 bases). The CDR3 covers 14 residues. The V and J ends lost 2 bases and 4 bases respectively, with 11 bases between them. Germline lookup yields CDR1 SGHVS and CDR2 FQNEAQ. The DNA of the CDR3 is TGTGCCAGCAGCTTATCCGGGACATTCACTGAAGCTTTCTTT. This translates into CASSLSGTFTEAFF.

This clonotype has a count of ten or more. The J gene is TRBJ1-6, the V gene TRBV7-2; 10 bases align to TRBD1. Per germline, CDR1 SGHTA and CDR2 FQGNSA. Germline trimming cut 3 bases from V and 5 bases from J; bases unmatched to any gene: 1. The CDR3 runs to 15 residues. The CDR3 DNA sequence: TGTGCCAGCAGCTTTGGGACAGGGGATAATTCACCCCTCCACTTT. Translating it yields CASSFGTGDNSPLHF.

This clonotype was seen only a few times. The V and J genes are TRBV19 and TRBJ2-1, with 14 bases lining up with TRBD2. From germline, CDR1 is LNHDA and CDR2 SQIVND (reference sequence). The CDR3 consists of 16 residues. J gave up 5 bases and V 1 base, and 1 base lay outside the gene matches. The chain's CDR3 is CASSIGTSGGNNEQFF. As DNA, the CDR3 is TGTGCCAGTAGTATAGGGACTAGCGGGGGGAACAATGAGCAGTTCTTC.